This entry describes one TCR beta chain. In the original analysis: By means of reference gene primer amplification, nucleated cell counts were estimated. This table comes from immunoSEQ multiplex PCR, and its TCRdb copy is limited to in-frame clones, with some not included. D and trimming come from the DNA, and the V and J calls and clone size come from that table. In the table there are more than 200,000 clones, approximately 82% of which are singletons. The germline CDR1 and CDR2 sequences are SGHRS and YFSETQ. This CDR3 region has 13 residues. J lost 10 bases, V lost 4 bases, and 7 bases had no gene match. This entry comes from a study of blood T cell repertoires in COVID-19. Study summary: Sample material is recorded as cDNA or gDNA derived from T cells, B-cell-depleted T cells, or PBMCs.

V usage is TRBV5-1 and J usage is TRBJ1-4; 7 nucleotides match TRBD1. Specimen: peripheral blood. The receptor's source is a woman aged 80 or older with active or convalescent COVID-19. CDR3 DNA: TGCGCCAGCAGCCTTAACAGGGGATCAAAACTGTTTTTT. Its protein product is CASSLNRGSKLFF. The whole variable domain, filled in from reference TRBV5-1 and TRBJ1-4, reads KAGVTQTPRYLIKTRGQQVTLSCSPISGHRSVSWYQQTPGQGLQFLFEYFSETQRNKGNFPGRFSGRQFSNSRSEMNVSTLELGDSALYLCASSLNRGSKLFFGSGTQLSVL.